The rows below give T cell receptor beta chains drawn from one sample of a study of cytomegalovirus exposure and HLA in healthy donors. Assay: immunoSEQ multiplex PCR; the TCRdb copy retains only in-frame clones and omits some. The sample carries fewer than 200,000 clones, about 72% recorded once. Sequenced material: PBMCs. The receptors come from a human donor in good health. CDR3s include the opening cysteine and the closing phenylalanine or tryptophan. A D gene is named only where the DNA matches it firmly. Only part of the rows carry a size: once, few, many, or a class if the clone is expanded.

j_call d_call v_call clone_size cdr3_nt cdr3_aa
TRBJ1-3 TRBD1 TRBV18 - TGTGCCAGCTCACCCGATCGGGACAGGGGATCGGGAAACACCATATATTTT CASSPDRDRGSGNTIYF
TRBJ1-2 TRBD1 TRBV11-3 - TGTGCCAGCAGCTTAGAAGGTTCGGACAGGTCCTATGGCTACACCTTC CASSLEGSDRSYGYTF
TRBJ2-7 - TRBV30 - TGTGCCTGGAGTGTACTAAGGCAGAGCTCCTACGAGCAGTACTTC CAWSVLRQSSYEQYF
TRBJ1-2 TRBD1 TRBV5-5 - TGTGCCAGCAGCTGGATGGGACAGGGGAATGGCTACACCTTC CASSWMGQGNGYTF
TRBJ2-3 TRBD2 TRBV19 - TGTGCCAGTAGTTTGCGGGGGATAAGCACAGATACGCAGTATTTT CASSLRGISTDTQYF
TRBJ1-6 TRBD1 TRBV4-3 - TGCGCCAGCAGCCAAGGACAGGGGGGTAATTCACCCCTCCACTTT CASSQGQGGNSPLHF
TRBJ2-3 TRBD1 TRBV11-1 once TGTGCCAGCAGGCCGGGGACAGCTCCCACAGATACGCAGTATTTT CASRPGTAPTDTQYF
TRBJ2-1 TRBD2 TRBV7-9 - TGTGCCAGCAGCTTCCTAGCGGGGGGGGAGAATGAGCAGTTCTTC CASSFLAGGENEQFF
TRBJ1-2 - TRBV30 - TGTGCCTGGAGTGAAGGGGCTAACTATGGCTACACCTTC CAWSEGANYGYTF
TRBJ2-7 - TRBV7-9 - TGTGCCAGCAGTTCTCAGGGGTCCTACGAGCAGTACTTC CASSSQGSYEQYF
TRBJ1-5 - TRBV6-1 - TGTGCCAGCAGTGACAGGGTCAGCAATCAGCCCCAGCATTTT CASSDRVSNQPQHF
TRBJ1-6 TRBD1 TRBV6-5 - TGTGCCAGCAGTGACTCGGGACAGGGGGCTTCACCCCTCCACTTT CASSDSGQGASPLHF
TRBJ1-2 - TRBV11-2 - TGTGCCAGCAGCCCTCAATCCGGGACACCTTATCCAGTTGGTGGCTACACCTTC CASSPQSGTPYPVGGYTF
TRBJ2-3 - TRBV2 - TGTGCCAGCACAGGGGCAATAGGCACAGATACGCAGTATTTT CASTGAIGTDTQYF
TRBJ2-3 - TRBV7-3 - TGTGCCAGCAGCTCCGGGTTAAGCACAGATACGCAGTATTTT CASSSGLSTDTQYF
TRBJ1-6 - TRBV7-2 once TGTGCCAGCAGCTCAGAGGGGGAGTATAATTCACCCCTCCACTTT CASSSEGEYNSPLHF
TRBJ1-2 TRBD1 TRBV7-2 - TGTGCCAGCAGCTTAGGGACAGGCCCCTATGGCTACACCTTC CASSLGTGPYGYTF
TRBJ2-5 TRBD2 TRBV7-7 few TGTGCTAGCAGCTTAAGTCTAGCGGGGGGAGAGACCCAGTACTTC CASSLSLAGGETQYF
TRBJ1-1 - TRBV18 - TGTGCCAGCTCACCGAGTCCCGTAAACACTGAAGCTTTCTTT CASSPSPVNTEAFF
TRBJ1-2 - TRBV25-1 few TGTGCCAGCAGTGACACGGGGGGCTGGGACTATGGCTACACCTTC CASSDTGGWDYGYTF
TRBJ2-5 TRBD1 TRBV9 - TGTGCCAGCAGCTCTTCTGGGGGACAGCAAGAGACCCAGTACTTC CASSSSGGQQETQYF
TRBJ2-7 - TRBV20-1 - TGCAGTGGGGCATGGGGCCACGAGCAGTACTTC CSGAWGHEQYF
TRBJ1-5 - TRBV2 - TGTGCCAGCAGTGGGAGTAGACAGGTCGGTAGCAATCAGCCCCAGCATTTT CASSGSRQVGSNQPQHF
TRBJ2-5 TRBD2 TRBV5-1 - TGCGCCAGCAGCGCTACTAGCGGGGGGGCCCAAGAGACCCAGTACTTC CASSATSGGAQETQYF
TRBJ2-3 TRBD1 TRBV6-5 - TGTGCCAGCAGTAAAACAGGGGCCGGTACGCAGTATTTT CASSKTGAGTQYF
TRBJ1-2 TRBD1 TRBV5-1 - TGCGCCAGCAGCTTGCCGGGACAGGGGGTCTATGGCTACACCTTC CASSLPGQGVYGYTF
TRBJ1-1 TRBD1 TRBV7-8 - TGTGCCAGCAGCGGAAGACAGGGGATGAACACTGAAGCTTTCTTT CASSGRQGMNTEAFF
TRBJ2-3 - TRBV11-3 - TGTGCCAGCAGCCCCCGGACGGGATCCGGGGATACGCAGTATTTT CASSPRTGSGDTQYF
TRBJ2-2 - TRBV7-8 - TGTGCCACCCTCCCGGTAACCGGGGAGCTGTTTTTT CATLPVTGELFF
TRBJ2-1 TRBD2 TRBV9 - TGTGCCAGCAGCATAAGCGGGGGGGCCTCATACAATGAGCAGTTCTTC CASSISGGASYNEQFF
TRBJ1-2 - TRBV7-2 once TGTGCCAGCAGCTTACAGGGCGTCTCTGGCTACACCTTC CASSLQGVSGYTF
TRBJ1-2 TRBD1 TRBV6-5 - TGTGCCAGCAGCGCAGGGGGCTATGGCTACACCTTC CASSAGGYGYTF